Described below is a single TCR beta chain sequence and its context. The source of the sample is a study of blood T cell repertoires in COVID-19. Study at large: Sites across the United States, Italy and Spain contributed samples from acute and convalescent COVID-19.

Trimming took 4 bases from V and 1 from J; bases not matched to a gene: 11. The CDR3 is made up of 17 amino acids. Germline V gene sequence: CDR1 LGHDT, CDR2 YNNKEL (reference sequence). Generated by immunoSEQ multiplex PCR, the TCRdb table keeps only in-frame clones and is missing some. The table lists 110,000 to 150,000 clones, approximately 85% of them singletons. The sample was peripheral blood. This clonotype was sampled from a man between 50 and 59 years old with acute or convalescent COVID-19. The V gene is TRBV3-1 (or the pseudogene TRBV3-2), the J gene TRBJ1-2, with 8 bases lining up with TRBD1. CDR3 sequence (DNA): TGTGCCAGCAGCCCGGGGACAGGCCGCGATTTTAACTATGGCTACACCTTC. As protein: CASSPGTGRDFNYGYTF.